This TCR beta chain was captured by sequencing in a study of cytomegalovirus exposure and HLA in healthy donors. Findings of the study overall: In an earlier analysis, about 90% or about 30%: the productive usage of most TCR beta V segments. Only CMV serostatus was available as immune exposure information.

The PCR contained 60 Vbeta and 13 Jbeta primers. TCRdb's copy holds only in-frame clones and misses some; the assay was immunoSEQ multiplex PCR. The table includes fewer than 85,000 clones, about four fifths detected once. In the case of this clone: Its matching antigen is unknown.

Nominally healthy donors provided the samples, though records likely missed some immune exposures. CDR3 length equals 15 residues. CDR1 and CDR2 (germline): MNHEY, SVGAGI. V shed 3 bases, J shed 3 bases, and the junction held 8 bases outside the gene matches. J is TRBJ2-7 and V is TRBV6-5, with 7 bases matching TRBD2. Sequencing input: PBMCs. The TCR comes from a male donor in good health and CMV-seropositive. The CDR3 protein is CASSYTGGGIYEQYF. The CDR3 DNA follows: TGTGCCAGCAGTTATACTGGGGGGGGGATCTACGAGCAGTACTTC.